The 18 T cell receptor beta chains presented below share a single source sample, sequenced in a study of blood T cell repertoires in COVID-19. Produced via immunoSEQ multiplex PCR; TCRdb's table is partial and in-frame only. The table has around 260,000 clones, 83% seen once. The sequenced sample was peripheral blood. The source of these receptors is a woman between 50 and 59 years old who had recovered from COVID-19.

CDR3: CASSQEGATDNIQYF. In nucleotides, the CDR3 is TGTGCCAGCAGCCAAGAGGGGGCTACGGACAACATTCAGTACTTC. This chain connects TRBV3-1 (or the pseudogene TRBV3-2) to TRBJ2-4; tentative D call: TRBD1 (6 bases). CDR1 LGHDT and CDR2 YNNKEL come from the germline V gene (reference sequence). The CDR3 has 15 amino acids. V was shortened by 0 bases and J by 7 bases, with 13 bases between the two germline ends.

In this sample, this clone turned up a few times. This sequence joins TRBV7-5 and TRBJ1-4; no DNA check was done on the table's D call, TRBD1. TRBV7-5 is deemed a pseudogene. This CDR3 has 11 residues. In DNA form, the CDR3 reads TGTGTCAGAAGCGCAGGGCGTAAACTGTTTTTT. This codes for CVRSAGRKLFF.

The chain uses TRBV19 and TRBJ2-5; D is unclear. With 6 bases removed from V and 2 bases from J, the gap between germline ends came to 7 bases. The germline V gene encodes CDR1 LNHDA and CDR2 SQIVND (reference sequence). CDR3 size: 12 residues. CDR3 residues: CASSWQQETQYF. The CDR3 nucleotides read TGTGCCAGTAGCTGGCAGCAAGAGACCCAGTACTTC.

This chain connects TRBV18 to TRBJ1-6, with 8 bases aligning to TRBD1. V lost 3 bases, J lost 9 bases, and 4 bases stayed unmatched. The CDR3 runs 14 residues. The germline gives CDR1 KGHSH, CDR2 LQKENI. The CDR3 DNA is TGTGCCAGCTCACCGGACAGGGTGGGTTCACCCCTCCACTTT. Protein product: CASSPDRVGSPLHF. Supplemented by reference TRBV18 and TRBJ1-6, the full variable domain reads NAGVMQNPRHLVRRRGQEARLRCSPMKGHSHVYWYRQLPEEGLKFMVYLQKENIIDESGMPKERFSAEFPKEGPSILRIQQVVRGDSAAYFCASSPDRVGSPLHFGNGTRLTVT.

The chain carries TRBV3-1 (or the pseudogene TRBV3-2) and TRBJ2-4; D call uncertain. Germline V gives CDR1 LGHDT, CDR2 YNNKEL (reference sequence). CDR3 length equals 12 residues. V was pared by 2 bases and J by 4 bases, with 3 bases between. The CDR3 DNA follows: TGTGCCAGCAGCCAACTGAAAAACATTCAGTACTTC. As protein: CASSQLKNIQYF.

The rearrangement uses TRBV7-2 and TRBJ2-7, with D possibly matching TRBD2 (5 bases). The CDR3 contains 14 residues. V lost 5 bases and J 2 bases, leaving 13 bases between the germline ends. The germline V gene encodes CDR1 SGHTA and CDR2 FQGNSA. In DNA, the CDR3 is TGTGCCAGCAGCGAAACTAGTATTCCCTACGAGCAGTACTTC. Translated, it gives CASSETSIPYEQYF.

This clone was recorded at least ten times. The chain recombines TRBV5-5 with TRBJ2-1; D is perhaps TRBD1 (6 bases). CDR3 length: 14 residues. V was clipped by 4 bases and J by 9 bases, with 17 bases between them. Germline V CDR1 and CDR2: SGHKS, YYEKEE (reference sequence). In nucleotides, the CDR3 is TGTGCCAGCAGCACCCGGGACATGCCATCTGAGCAGTTCTTC. Translating gives CASSTRDMPSEQFF.

V is TRBV2 and J is TRBJ1-5, with a tentative D call TRBD1 (5 bases). The CDR3 runs 14 residues. Germline V gene lookup returns CDR1 SNHLY and CDR2 FYNNEI. V was cut by 4 bases and J by 11 bases, with 18 bases left in between. CDR3 residues: CASSVGPSAGAQHF. Here the CDR3 DNA reads TGTGCCAGCAGTGTGGGCCCCTCGGCGGGGGCCCAGCATTTT.

The rearrangement links TRBV4-3 to TRBJ2-3; 10 nucleotides agree with TRBD2. The germline CDR1 and CDR2 sequences are LGHNA and YSLEER. The CDR3 spans 17 residues. J lost 6 bases, V lost 0 bases, and 9 bases had no gene match. The CDR3 DNA reads as TGCGCCAGCAGCCAAGATAGCGCTAGCGGGAGCGGGGATACGCAGTATTTT. This sequence encodes CASSQDSASGSGDTQYF.

The chain uses TRBV10-3 and TRBJ2-1, with 7 bases matching TRBD1. Germline V gene sequence: CDR1 ENHRY, CDR2 SYGVKD. V shed 7 bases, J shed 5 bases, and the junction held 8 bases outside the gene matches. The CDR3 sequence is 14 residues long. The CDR3 DNA follows: TGTGCCATCAACTCCGGGACAGCGAACAATGAGCAGTTCTTC. This gives the protein CAINSGTANNEQFF.

The chain recombines TRBV2 with TRBJ1-1; possibly TRBD1 for D (6 bases). The V gene's germline CDR1 is SNHLY and CDR2 FYNNEI. V dropped 8 bases and J dropped 0 bases, with 16 bases sitting between them. This CDR3 has 15 amino acids. The CDR3 DNA reads as TGTGCCAGCGTCGGGGCACAGGGACTGAACACTGAAGCTTTCTTT. It translates to CASVGAQGLNTEAFF.

The V call is TRBV4-3, the J call TRBJ2-7; D is perhaps TRBD2 (5 bases). Germline V CDR1 and CDR2: LGHNA, YSLEER. This CDR3 is 21 amino acids long. V was cut by 0 bases and J by 0 bases, with 27 bases left in between. CDR3 DNA: TGCGCCAGCAGCCAAGATAGGGCAGTAGGGAGAACTGCCCGACGCTCCTACGAGCAGTACTTC. It codes for CASSQDRAVGRTARRSYEQYF.

This clone was picked up a small number of times. The chain links TRBV18 to TRBJ2-7; D may be TRBD2 (5 bases). Germline-derived CDR1 and CDR2 are KGHSH and LQKENI. V dropped 3 bases and J dropped 4 bases, with 13 bases sitting between them. The CDR3 contains 14 residues. This CDR3 is CASSPRTGSYEQYF. CDR3 bases: TGTGCCAGCTCACCTAGGACGGGATCTTACGAGCAGTACTTC.

V and J are TRBV11-2 and TRBJ2-7, with unresolved D. CDR1 and CDR2 from the germline V gene are SGHAT and FQNNGV. Trimming cost V 7 bases and J 2 bases, with 18 bases left between them. CDR3 size: 15 residues. The CDR3 DNA reads TGTGCCAGCACCCTCCTAAGAGGTACTACCTACGAGCAGTACTTC. It encodes CASTLLRGTTYEQYF.

This clone is a singleton in its sample. This rearrangement joins TRBV10-3 to TRBJ1-3, with unresolved D. Trimming took off 6 bases at V and 4 bases at J, with 19 bases between the two ends. CDR3 length: 16 residues. Germline CDR1 reads ENHRY; CDR2 reads SYGVKD. The CDR3 reads CAIRSLGREGGNTIYF. CDR3 nucleotide sequence: TGTGCCATCAGAAGCTTGGGGAGGGAGGGAGGAAACACCATATATTTT.

The chain combines TRBV18 with TRBJ2-7; 8 bases line up with TRBD2. The V segment lost 5 bases and the J segment 3 bases; nucleotides outside the gene matches: 6. The CDR3 has 14 amino acids. Germline V gene sequence: CDR1 KGHSH, CDR2 LQKENI. CDR3 sequence reads: CASSLTSGFYEQYF. The CDR3 region has the DNA TGTGCCAGCTCATTAACTAGCGGATTCTACGAGCAGTACTTC.

The chain is built from TRBV7-9 and TRBJ2-6, with D possibly TRBD2 on 6 matching bases. The ends were cut back, 5 bases at V and 2 bases at J, with 22 bases in the middle. This CDR3 spans 19 amino acids. CDR1 and CDR2 (germline): SEHNR, FQNEAQ (reference sequence). In nucleotides, the CDR3 is TGTGCCAGCAGCCCCCTATTGTGGGGGGTAGGAACTGGGGCCAACGTCCTGACTTTC. Translation gives CASSPLLWGVGTGANVLTF.

The chain employs TRBV27 and TRBJ1-5; D is possibly TRBD1 (6 bases). V was cut by 5 bases and J by 5 bases, with 19 bases left in between. The germline CDR1 and CDR2 sequences are MNHEY and SMNVEV (reference sequence). CDR3 size: 16 residues. The CDR3 bases are TGTGCCAGCAGTGCCACGTGGGGGCCGCCAGATCAGCCCCAGCATTTT. This translates into CASSATWGPPDQPQHF.